This TCR beta chain was recovered during a study of blood T cell repertoires in COVID-19. Sequencing was performed with immunoSEQ multiplex PCR; in TCRdb, only in-frame clones are kept and a portion is missing. The sample has 95,000 to 150,000 clones; 75% to 90% are singletons. The CDR3 has 14 residues. Germline V gives CDR1 ENHRY, CDR2 SYGVKD. Trimming left V 0 bases short and J 6 bases short, with 11 bases between. The chain uses TRBV10-3 and TRBJ1-2, with a possible D match to TRBD1 (5 bases). Sequencing was carried out using peripheral blood. This sequence originates from a man in his 70s with active or convalescent COVID-19. The DNA for the CDR3 is TGTGCCATCAGTGAGTCTGGAGGGGCCCATGGCTACACCTTC. It yields the protein CAISESGGAHGYTF.